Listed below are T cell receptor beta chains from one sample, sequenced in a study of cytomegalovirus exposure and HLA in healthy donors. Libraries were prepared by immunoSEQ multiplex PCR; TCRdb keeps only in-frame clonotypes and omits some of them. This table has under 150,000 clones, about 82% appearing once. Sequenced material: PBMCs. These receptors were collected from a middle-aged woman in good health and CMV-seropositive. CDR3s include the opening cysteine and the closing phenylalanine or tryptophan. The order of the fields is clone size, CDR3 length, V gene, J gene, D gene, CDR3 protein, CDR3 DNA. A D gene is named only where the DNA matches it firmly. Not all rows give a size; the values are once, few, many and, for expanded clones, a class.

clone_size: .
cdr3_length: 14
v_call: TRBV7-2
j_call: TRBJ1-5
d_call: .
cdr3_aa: CASSRQGSNQPQHF
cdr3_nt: TGTGCCAGCAGCCGGCAGGGTAGCAATCAGCCCCAGCATTTT

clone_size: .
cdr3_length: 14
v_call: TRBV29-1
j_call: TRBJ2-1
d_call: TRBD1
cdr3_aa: CSVESRTGPNEQFF
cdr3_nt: TGCAGCGTTGAGTCCCGGACAGGTCCCAATGAGCAGTTCTTC

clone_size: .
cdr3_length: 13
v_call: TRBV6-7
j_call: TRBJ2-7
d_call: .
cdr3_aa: CASDIQHHYEQYF
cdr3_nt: TGTGCCTCCGATATTCAACACCACTACGAGCAGTACTTC

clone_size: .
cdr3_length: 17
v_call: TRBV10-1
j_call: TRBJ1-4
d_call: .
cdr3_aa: CASSGKQGQGANEKLFF
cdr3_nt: TGCGCCAGCAGTGGAAAACAGGGCCAAGGGGCTAATGAAAAACTGTTTTTT

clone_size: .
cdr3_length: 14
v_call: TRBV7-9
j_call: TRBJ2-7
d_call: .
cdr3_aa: CASTPPDSSHEQYF
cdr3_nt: TGTGCCAGCACCCCCCCGGACAGTTCCCACGAGCAGTACTTC

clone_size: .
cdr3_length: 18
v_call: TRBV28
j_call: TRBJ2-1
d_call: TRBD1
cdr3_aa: CASSLWGGRQGVNNEQFF
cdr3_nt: TGTGCCAGCAGTTTATGGGGGGGCAGACAGGGGGTCAACAATGAGCAGTTCTTC

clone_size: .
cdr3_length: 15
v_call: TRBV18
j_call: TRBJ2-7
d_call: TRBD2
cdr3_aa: CASSPPGLDPDEQYF
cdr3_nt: TGTGCCAGCTCACCTCCGGGACTAGATCCCGACGAGCAGTACTTC

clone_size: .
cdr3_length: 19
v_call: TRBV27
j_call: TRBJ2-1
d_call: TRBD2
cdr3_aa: CASSLGGFSLASSYNEQFF
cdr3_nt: TGTGCCAGCAGTTTGGGGGGGTTCTCGCTGGCGAGCTCCTACAATGAGCAGTTCTTC

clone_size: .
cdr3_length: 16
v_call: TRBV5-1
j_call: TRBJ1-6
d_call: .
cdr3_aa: CASSADSNQNNSPLHF
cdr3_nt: TGCGCCAGCAGCGCGGACAGTAATCAAAATAATTCACCCCTCCACTTT

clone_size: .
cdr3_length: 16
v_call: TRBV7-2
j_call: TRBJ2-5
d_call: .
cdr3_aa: CASSSLAWGNQETQYF
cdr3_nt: TGTGCCAGCAGCTCACTAGCTTGGGGAAACCAAGAGACCCAGTACTTC

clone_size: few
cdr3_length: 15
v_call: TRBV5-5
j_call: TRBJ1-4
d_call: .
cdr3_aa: CASSLEAGDWEKLFF
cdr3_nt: TGTGCCAGCAGCTTGGAGGCCGGGGACTGGGAAAAACTGTTTTTT

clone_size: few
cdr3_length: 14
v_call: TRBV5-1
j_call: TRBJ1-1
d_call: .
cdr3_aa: CASSLQEGSTEAFF
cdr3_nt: TGCGCCAGCAGCTTGCAGGAAGGATCCACTGAAGCTTTCTTT

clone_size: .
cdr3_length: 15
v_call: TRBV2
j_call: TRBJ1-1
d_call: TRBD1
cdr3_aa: CASSEEGARGTEAFF
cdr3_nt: TGTGCCAGCAGTGAAGAGGGGGCGCGGGGCACTGAAGCTTTCTTT

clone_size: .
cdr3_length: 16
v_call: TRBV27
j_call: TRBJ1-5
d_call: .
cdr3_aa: CASSPDPRGLEQPQHF
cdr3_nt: TGTGCCAGCAGTCCCGACCCTCGAGGGTTAGAACAGCCCCAGCATTTT

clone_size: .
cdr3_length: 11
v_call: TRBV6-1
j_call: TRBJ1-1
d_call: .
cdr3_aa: CASSDRGWAFF
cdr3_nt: TGTGCCAGCAGTGACAGGGGATGGGCTTTCTTT

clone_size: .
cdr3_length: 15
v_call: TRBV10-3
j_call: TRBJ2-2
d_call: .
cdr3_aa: CAIRSVGGNTGELFF
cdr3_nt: TGTGCCATCCGGTCTGTGGGGGGGAACACCGGGGAGCTGTTTTTT

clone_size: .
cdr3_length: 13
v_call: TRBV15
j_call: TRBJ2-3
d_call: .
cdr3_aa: CATSRSPPDTQYF
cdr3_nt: TGTGCCACCAGCAGGAGCCCCCCAGATACGCAGTATTTT

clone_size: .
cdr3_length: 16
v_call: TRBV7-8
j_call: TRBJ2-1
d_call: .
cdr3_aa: CASSLTTGSSYNEQFF
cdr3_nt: TGTGCCAGCAGCCTAACTACAGGGAGCTCCTACAATGAGCAGTTCTTC

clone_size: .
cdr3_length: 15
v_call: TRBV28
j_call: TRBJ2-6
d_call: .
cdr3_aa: CASSSYSSGANVLTF
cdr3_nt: TGTGCCAGCAGTTCGTACAGCTCTGGGGCCAACGTCCTGACTTTC

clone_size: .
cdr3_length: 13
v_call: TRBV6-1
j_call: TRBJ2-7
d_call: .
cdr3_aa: CASSVSVSYEQYF
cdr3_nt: TGTGCCAGCAGTGTCTCAGTCTCCTACGAGCAGTACTTC

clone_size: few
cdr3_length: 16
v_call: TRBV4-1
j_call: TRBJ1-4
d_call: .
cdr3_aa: CASSQVVGGTNEKLFF
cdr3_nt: TGCGCCAGCAGCCAAGTGGTGGGGGGAACTAATGAAAAACTGTTTTTT

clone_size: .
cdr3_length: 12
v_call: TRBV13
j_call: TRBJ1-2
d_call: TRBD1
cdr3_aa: CASSRQGNGYTF
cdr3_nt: TGTGCCAGCAGCCGACAGGGTAATGGCTACACCTTC

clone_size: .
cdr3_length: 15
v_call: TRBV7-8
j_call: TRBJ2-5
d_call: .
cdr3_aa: CASSLVLAGEETQYF
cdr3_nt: TGTGCCAGCAGCTTAGTGTTGGCAGGGGAAGAGACCCAGTACTTC

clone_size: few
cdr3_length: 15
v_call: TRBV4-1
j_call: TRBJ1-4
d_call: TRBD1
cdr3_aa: CASSRLQGSNEKLFF
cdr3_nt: TGCGCCAGCAGCAGACTACAGGGGTCGAATGAAAAACTGTTTTTT

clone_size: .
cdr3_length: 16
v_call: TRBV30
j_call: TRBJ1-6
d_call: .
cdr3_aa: CAWSPILGGGNSPLHF
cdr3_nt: TGTGCCTGGAGTCCTATCTTGGGGGGAGGGAATTCACCCCTCCACTTT

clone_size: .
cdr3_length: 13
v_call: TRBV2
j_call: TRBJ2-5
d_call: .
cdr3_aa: CAGGRDATETQYF
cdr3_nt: TGTGCCGGGGGGAGAGACGCCACAGAGACCCAGTACTTC

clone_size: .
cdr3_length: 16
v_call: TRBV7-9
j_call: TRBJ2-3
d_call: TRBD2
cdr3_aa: CASSFLGLAGTDTQYF
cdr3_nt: TGTGCCAGCAGCTTCCTAGGGCTAGCGGGAACAGATACGCAGTATTTT